The 6 T cell receptor beta chains below were found in one sample sequenced in a study of human T cells and chemical hapten exposure. TCRdb reanalysed the RACE reads using MiXCR and keeps one entry per CDR3 protein. This table holds about 73,000 distinct CDR3 sequences, about 8.5% found once. Stated time point: patch test 2, 6 weeks after DPC sensitization. Treatment denoted: therapeutic diphenylcyclopropenone sensitization with weekly scalp DPC. The sequencing here drew on whole blood, taken in connection with sensitization to the hapten diphenylcyclopropenone (DPC). The receptor set was obtained from a woman in her forties or fifties with alopecia areata. Some clones in this sample may be carry-over from other donors' samples.

This clonotype was seen many times. J is TRBJ2-7 and V is TRBV5-1, with 8 bases fitting TRBD2. V lost 0 bases, J lost 4 bases, and 9 bases stayed unmatched. Germline V CDR1 and CDR2: SGHRS, YFSETQ. CDR3 length: 16 amino acids. As DNA, the CDR3 is TGCGCCAGCAGCTTGGCTTCCGGGACTAGTTCTTACGAGCAGTACTTC. It codes for CASSLASGTSSYEQYF. The whole variable domain, filled in from reference TRBV5-1 and TRBJ2-7, reads KAGVTQTPRYLIKTRGQQVTLSCSPISGHRSVSWYQQTPGQGLQFLFEYFSETQRNKGNFPGRFSGRQFSNSRSEMNVSTLELGDSALYLCASSLASGTSSYEQYFGPGTRLTVT.

The V call is TRBV2, the J call TRBJ1-2; D possibly corresponds to TRBD1 (6 bases). Germline loops: CDR1 SNHLY, CDR2 FYNNEI. The CDR3 has 14 amino acids. V was shortened by 7 bases and J by 2 bases, with 14 bases between the two germline ends. The CDR3 DNA follows: TGTGCCAGCATCTTCGGACAGAACAACTATGGCTACACCTTC. Protein product: CASIFGQNNYGYTF.

The rearrangement uses TRBV29-1 and TRBJ2-1; 10 nucleotides line up with TRBD1. Looked up from germline, CDR1 is SQVTM and CDR2 is ANQGSEA. V was pared by 1 base and J by 14 bases, with 5 bases of the junction left unmatched. The length of the CDR3 is 12 residues. The chain's CDR3 is CSVEGDGTGEFF. The CDR3 region has the DNA TGCAGCGTTGAAGGGGACGGGACAGGGGAGTTCTTC.

In this sample, this clonotype turned up many times. In nucleotides, the CDR3 is TGTGCCAGCAGTTTAGTTGACCACGGGACTGAAGCTTTCTTT. Translating it yields CASSLVDHGTEAFF. This sequence joins TRBV12-3 or TRBV12-4 and TRBJ1-1; no clear D gene. The CDR3 sequence is 14 residues long. V lost 1 base to trimming and J lost 5 bases, with 11 bases between them.

This chain links TRBV7-2 with TRBJ2-1, with D possibly TRBD2 on 6 matching bases. The V gene's germline CDR1 is SGHTA and CDR2 FQGNSA. The CDR3 has 13 residues. V was cut by 5 bases and J by 5 bases, with 10 bases left in between. CDR3 sequence reads: CASSLTSNNEQFF. The DNA for the CDR3 is TGTGCCAGCAGCCTGACTAGTAACAATGAGCAGTTCTTC.

This clonotype was seen a handful of times. The chain carries TRBV5-1 and TRBJ1-2, with D possibly TRBD1 on 6 matching bases. The germline V and J ends were trimmed by 6 bases and 0 bases, with 12 bases remaining between them. The CDR3 covers 14 residues. From germline, CDR1 is SGHRS and CDR2 YFSETQ. The CDR3 loop reads CASTQGPANYGYTF. As DNA, the CDR3 is TGCGCCAGCACGCAGGGGCCCGCTAACTATGGCTACACCTTC.